This T cell receptor (beta chain) was retrieved from a study of neoadjuvant anti-PD-1 for oral cavity cancer. Overall study context: Around day 43, patients without progression received a fourth nivolumab dose before surgery.

Germline CDR1 and CDR2: MNHNS and SASEGT. The CDR3 spans 15 residues. Trimming cost V 6 bases and J 1 base, with 13 bases left between them. The protocol was immunoSEQ multiplex PCR, while the TCRdb copy is restricted to in-frame clones and leaves out a portion. The sample lists 30,000 to 40,000 clones, about 83% occurring once. This receptor was identified in a person between 40 and 80 years old with oral cavity squamous cell carcinoma. The J gene is TRBJ1-5, the V gene TRBV6-1; D remains ambiguous. The sample was PBMCs, taken before nivolumab (anti-PD-1) treatment. The CDR3 DNA is TGTGCCAGCAGGCCCCAGGTTGGAAGCAATCAGCCCCAGCATTTT. It encodes CASRPQVGSNQPQHF.